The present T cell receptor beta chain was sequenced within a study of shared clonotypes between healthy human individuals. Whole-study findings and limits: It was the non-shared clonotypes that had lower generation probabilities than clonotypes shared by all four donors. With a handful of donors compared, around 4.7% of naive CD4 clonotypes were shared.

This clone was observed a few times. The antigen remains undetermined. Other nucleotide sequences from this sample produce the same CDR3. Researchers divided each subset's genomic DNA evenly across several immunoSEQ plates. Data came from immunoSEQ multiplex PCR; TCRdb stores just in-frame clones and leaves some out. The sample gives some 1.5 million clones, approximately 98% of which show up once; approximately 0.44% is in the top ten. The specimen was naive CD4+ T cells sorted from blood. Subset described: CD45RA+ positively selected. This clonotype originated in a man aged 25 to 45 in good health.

The CDR3, as DNA: TGCGCCAGCAGCCCGGACAGGGTGAACACTGAAGCTTTCTTT. Protein: CASSPDRVNTEAFF. The chain combines TRBV5-1 with TRBJ1-1; 8 nucleotides align to TRBD1. Unmatched junction bases numbered 2, after V lost 4 bases and J lost 0 bases. The CDR3 sequence is 14 residues long. CDR1 and CDR2 (germline): SGHRS, YFSETQ. Drawing the rest from reference TRBV5-1 and TRBJ1-1, the complete variable domain is KAGVTQTPRYLIKTRGQQVTLSCSPISGHRSVSWYQQTPGQGLQFLFEYFSETQRNKGNFPGRFSGRQFSNSRSEMNVSTLELGDSALYLCASSPDRVNTEAFFGQGTRLTVV.